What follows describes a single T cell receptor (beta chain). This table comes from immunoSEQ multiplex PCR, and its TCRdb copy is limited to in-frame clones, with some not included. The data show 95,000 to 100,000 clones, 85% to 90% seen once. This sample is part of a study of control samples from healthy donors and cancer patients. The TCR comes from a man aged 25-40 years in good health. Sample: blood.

In nucleotides, the CDR3 is TGTGCCAGCAGCCTAGTGGGCTATGGCTACACCTTC. Translation gives CASSLVGYGYTF. This chain connects TRBV7-2 to TRBJ1-2; D not resolved. Trimming left V 5 bases short and J 4 bases short, with 8 bases between. CDR3 length: 12 residues. The germline gives CDR1 SGHTA, CDR2 FQGNSA.